Sequencing of this T cell receptor (beta chain) was carried out in a study of CD8 T cells in ankylosing spondylitis. Construction of TCR beta libraries was performed using quantitative 5'-RACE with molecular barcodes. TCRdb reanalysed the 5' RACE reads using MiXCR and keeps one entry per CDR3 protein. The sample lists about 240,000 distinct CDR3 sequences, approximately 12% occurring once. The germline V gene has CDR1 SGHTA and CDR2 FQGTGA. There are 13 residues in the CDR3. V lost 2 bases and J lost 7, with 9 bases in between. General study results and limits: The study identified a TCR beta motif of several highly homologous variants that appeared characteristic of ankylosing spondylitis blood. The study looked at matched synovial fluid samples from ankylosing spondylitis patients. Disease-linked clones were reported to be significantly enriched there. Certain motif variants had earlier been reported in reactive arthritis synovial fluid and blood.

In this sample, this clonotype turned up many times. The antigen remains unidentified. Sequenced input: blood, either unsorted or a sorted T cell fraction (not recorded which). This TCR was sampled from a male donor with ankylosing spondylitis or in good health (not recorded which). V gene TRBV7-3 combines with J gene TRBJ2-1; D perhaps matches TRBD1 (6 bases). The CDR3 DNA reads as TGTGCCAGCAGCTTAGGGACATTAAATGAGCAGTTCTTC. Encoded protein: CASSLGTLNEQFF.